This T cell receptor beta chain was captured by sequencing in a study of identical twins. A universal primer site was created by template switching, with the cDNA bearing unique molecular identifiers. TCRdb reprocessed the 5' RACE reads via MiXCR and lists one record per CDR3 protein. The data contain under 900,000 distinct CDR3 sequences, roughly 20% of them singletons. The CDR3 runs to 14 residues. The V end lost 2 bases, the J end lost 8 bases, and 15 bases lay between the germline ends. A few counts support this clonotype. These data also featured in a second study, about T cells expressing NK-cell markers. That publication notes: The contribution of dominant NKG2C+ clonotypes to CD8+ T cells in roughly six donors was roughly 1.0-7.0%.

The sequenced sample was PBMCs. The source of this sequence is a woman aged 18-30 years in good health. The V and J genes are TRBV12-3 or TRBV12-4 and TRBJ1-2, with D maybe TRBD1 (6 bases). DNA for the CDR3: TGTGCCAGCAGTTTAAACCGAGGAGGGGGAGGCTACACCTTC. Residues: CASSLNRGGGGYTF.